What follows describes a single T cell receptor beta chain. What it binds is not known. The record originates from a study of cytomegalovirus exposure and HLA in healthy donors. Broader study findings: Subsequent analysis of the approximately 120 validation repertoires found a tendency for first-cohort TCR clusters to co-occur. Three CMV-associated chains proved CMV antigen-specific in vitro. Cytomegalovirus-associated TCR beta chains were listed, numbering some 150. Usually a TCR sequence was rare, but some public TCRs were found in many donors.

The CDR3 extends over 15 amino acids. Trimming took 5 bases from V and 4 from J; bases not matched to a gene: 8. Germline V gene data show CDR1 as SGHDT and CDR2 as YYEEEE. Profiled with immunoSEQ multiplex PCR; TCRdb holds only in-frame clones, not every one. The repertoire holds around 300,000 clones, with roughly 90% as singletons. Sequenced input: PBMCs. The receptor was isolated from a woman under 40 in good health and CMV-seropositive. The chain joins TRBV5-6 to TRBJ2-1, with 8 bases aligning to TRBD1. This CDR3 reads CASSADGQGYNEQFF. Here the CDR3 DNA reads TGTGCCAGCAGTGCGGACGGACAGGGATACAATGAGCAGTTCTTC.